This T cell receptor beta chain was recorded in a study of T-cell memory formation after mild COVID-19 (dated by TCRdb to about 2021). Turning to the overall study: TCR sequence clusters from the two donors were largely donor specific. T-cell clones expanding and contracting after mild COVID-19 in a couple of donors were tracked by longitudinal TCRalpha and TCRbeta repertoire sequencing. The cohort was made up of two young adult volunteers, one female and one male, who were previously healthy. Results the study describes overall, beyond this receptor: Whether the second-wave clones peaking on day 37 were SARS-CoV-2 specific was not confirmed. The study included only a couple of mild cases, and larger cohorts that include severe cases with pre-infection samples were judged to be necessary. Some responding clones were found in pre-infection memory, which suggests that pre-existing cross-reactive memory T cells took part in the SARS-CoV-2 response. Balanced CD4/CD8 phenotypes were observed for clones contracting from day 15 to 85, whereas a bias towards CD4+ was observed for a second wave of clones expanding from day 15 to 37. Contracting CD4+ clones appeared mostly in the CM and EM memory subsets, whereas CD8+ clones were enriched in EMRA.

The CDR3 measures 15 amino acids from cysteine to phenylalanine. The retained sequence is limited to the CDR3, 45 bases, with the frame set at the first base. V is shortened by 2 bases, J by 3 bases, and the region joining them spans 13 bases. CDR1 SGHNT and CDR2 YYREEE were looked up in the germline V gene (reference sequence). On this clonotype itself: Its target antigen remains unknown. No quality values exist for individual bases; no much larger clone is one base distant.

PBMCs were isolated by Ficoll-Paque density gradient centrifugation. Sequencer: Illumina NovaSeq 6000. Using 5'RACE with constant-segment primers, TCRalpha and TCRbeta cDNA libraries were constructed, with sample barcodes and unique molecular identifiers added in the process. RNA was extracted from every sample with Trizol reagent. Library amplification was performed in two PCR steps, and a second sample barcode and Illumina TruSeq adapters were introduced in the second step. Libraries were sequenced on an Illumina NovaSeq with 2 x 150 bp paired-end reads. In the source study's methods: With migec v1.2.7, reads were demultiplexed and then collapsed into UMI-guided consensus sequences. Using mixcr v2.1.11, UMI consensuses were aligned to TRA and TRB V and J templates and then assembled into clonotypes. A clonotype was counted as expanded or contracted only when both edgeR and NoisET called the clonotype significant, with the noise models trained on biological replicates. For edgeR calls, the thresholds were a false discovery rate-adjusted p below 0.01 and a log2 fold-change of 1. As an exploratory analysis of dynamics, max-normalized trajectories of the 1000 most abundant clonotypes were examined with PCA combined with hierarchical clustering. Separately sequenced CD4+ and CD8+ repertoires were used to assign the CD4 or CD8 phenotype of responding clones. Through fastp at Q25 and MiXCR, TCRdb rebuilt clones from the public reads, retaining in-frame beta chains. Each entry is one CDR3 protein sequence, shown with its most common DNA and genes. These V and J calls originate from TCRdb's pipeline instead of the authors' own analysis. For this sample there are around 250,000 distinct CDR3 sequences; 15% appear just once. Clones ranked in the top ten supply under 2.5% of the sample.

The sequenced sample consisted of PBMCs or a T cell subset sorted from them (not recorded which). This clonotype was sampled from an adult woman who had mild COVID-19 (a few samples of this study predate the infection). The sample titles of this study are shuffled in the database, so cell type and time point are left out; the donor was told from shared clones. The chain was built from TRBV5-4 and TRBJ2-3; no D gene call is confident. At the DNA level, the sequence is TGTGCCAGCAGCTTCCGTGGGTCTGGGACAGATACGCAGTATTTT. Translated, this gives CASSFRGSGTDTQYF. Here the CDR3 is joined to the reference TRBV5-4 and TRBJ2-3 genes, and the full variable domain is: ETGVTQSPTHLIKTRGQQVTLRCSSQSGHNTVSWYQQALGQGPQFIFQYYREEENGRGNFPPRFSGLQFPNYSSELNVNALELDDSALYLCASSFRGSGTDTQYFGPGTRLTVL.